A selection of T cell receptor beta chains follows, all from one sample in a study of cytomegalovirus exposure and HLA in healthy donors. Clones were read by immunoSEQ multiplex PCR, and TCRdb kept only the in-frame ones, dropping some. The profile shows under 250,000 clones, approximately 79% of them singletons. Sample: PBMCs. The receptors were gathered from a man aged 50-59 years in good health and CMV-seronegative. The CDR3 runs from the conserved cysteine through the conserved F or W. A D gene is named only where the DNA matches it firmly. A clone size is listed for some rows: how often the clone was seen (once, few, many), or a class if it is expanded.

V gene: TRBV5-1
clone size: .
J gene: TRBJ2-1
D gene: .
CDR3 protein: CASSFRDKGSNEQFF
CDR3 DNA: TGCGCCAGCAGCTTCCGGGACAAGGGCTCCAATGAGCAGTTCTTC

V gene: TRBV5-1
clone size: .
J gene: TRBJ2-3
D gene: TRBD2
CDR3 protein: CASSRSTSGNTDTQYF
CDR3 DNA: TGCGCCAGCAGCCGGTCGACTAGCGGGAACACAGATACGCAGTATTTT

V gene: TRBV29-1
clone size: .
J gene: TRBJ2-3
D gene: .
CDR3 protein: CSVEGRAADTQYF
CDR3 DNA: TGCAGCGTTGAAGGGCGCGCGGCAGATACGCAGTATTTT

V gene: TRBV6-6
clone size: .
J gene: TRBJ2-7
D gene: .
CDR3 protein: CASSYDSSAYEQYF
CDR3 DNA: TGTGCCAGCAGTTACGACAGTTCGGCCTACGAGCAGTACTTC

V gene: TRBV10-1
clone size: .
J gene: TRBJ2-7
D gene: TRBD2
CDR3 protein: CASSDGWTQGLAHDYEQYF
CDR3 DNA: TGCGCCAGCAGTGACGGCTGGACCCAAGGACTAGCACACGATTACGAGCAGTACTTC

V gene: TRBV6-1
clone size: .
J gene: TRBJ1-1
D gene: .
CDR3 protein: CASSQSGSEAFF
CDR3 DNA: TGTGCCAGCAGTCAGTCGGGGTCTGAAGCTTTCTTT

V gene: TRBV27
clone size: .
J gene: TRBJ2-7
D gene: TRBD2
CDR3 protein: CASMAGAGEREQYF
CDR3 DNA: TGTGCCAGCATGGCCGGGGCGGGAGAAAGAGAGCAGTACTTC

V gene: TRBV11-3
clone size: .
J gene: TRBJ1-1
D gene: .
CDR3 protein: CASSHGQTDEAFF
CDR3 DNA: TGTGCCAGCAGCCACGGACAGACAGATGAAGCTTTCTTT

V gene: TRBV2
clone size: .
J gene: TRBJ1-1
D gene: .
CDR3 protein: CASSLQDYTEAFF
CDR3 DNA: TGCGCCAGCAGTCTTCAGGACTACACTGAAGCTTTCTTT

V gene: TRBV5-4
clone size: few
J gene: TRBJ2-5
D gene: .
CDR3 protein: CASSLASVYQETQYF
CDR3 DNA: TGTGCCAGCAGCTTGGCCTCAGTGTACCAAGAGACCCAGTACTTC